This T cell receptor beta chain was sequenced in a study of chemoradiotherapy in HPV16-positive cancers. The CDR3 loop spans 14 amino acids. CDR1 is MDHEN and CDR2 is SYDVKM in the germline V gene. The ends lost 5 bases at V and 3 bases at J; junction bases unmatched: 5. Method: immunoSEQ multiplex PCR; TCRdb's copy keeps in-frame clones and lacks some. The sample includes 950 to 1,000 clones, about 93% of them seen just once. Repertoires were sampled repeatedly during chemoradiotherapy. The sequence was collected from a human donor with HPV-associated anogenital cancer. V gene TRBV28 combines with J gene TRBJ2-7, with 9 bases that match TRBD1. The sample in question was tumor tissue, obtained from a patient who underwent chemoradiotherapy. The CDR3 DNA reads TGTGCCAGCAGTCTCCGGGACAGGGTCTACGAGCAGTACTTC. It encodes CASSLRDRVYEQYF.